The source of this T cell receptor (beta chain) is a study of shared clonotypes between healthy human individuals. Study-level findings and limits: Around 5% of naive CD4 clonotypes were common to several donors. The study found lower generation probabilities in non-shared clonotypes than in those shared by all four donors.

About this clone itself: Its antigen is currently unknown.

The CDR3 is 14 residues long. The V end was cut by 3 bases, the J end by 5 bases, with 11 bases between. Germline CDR1 KGHSH, CDR2 LQKENI. Assay: immunoSEQ multiplex PCR; the TCRdb copy retains only in-frame clones and omits some. The top ten clones hold 0.13% to 0.15% of a sample with roughly 2.5 million clones, 90% to 95% of them seen once. Specimen: naive CD4+ T cells sorted from blood. This sample's subset: CD45RA+ positively selected. The chain uses TRBV18 and TRBJ1-5, with a possible D match to TRBD1 (5 bases). This TCR was recovered from a young man in good health. The CDR3: CASSPNAGDQPQHF. The CDR3 nucleotides read TGTGCCAGCTCACCCAACGCGGGGGATCAGCCCCAGCATTTT.